Following are 29 T cell receptor beta chains from one sample sequenced in a study of cytomegalovirus exposure and HLA in healthy donors. In the PCR, 60 Vbeta and 13 Jbeta primers were used. The data were produced by immunoSEQ multiplex PCR, yet TCRdb's version contains in-frame clones alone and is incomplete. The repertoire includes around 200,000 clones, 75% to 85% of them detected once, and just over 1.4% sits in the top ten. Sequencing input: PBMCs. The receptors derive from a girl aged 10 to 17 in good health and CMV-seronegative.

This clone was counted a single time. The genes are TRBV11-2 and TRBJ2-3; 11 bases are a match to TRBD2. The CDR3 extends over 18 amino acids. Germline CDR1 is SGHAT and CDR2 is FQNNGV. J lost 7 bases, V lost 4 bases, and 16 bases had no gene match. As DNA, the CDR3 is TGTGCCAGCAGCTGGCGGGTGATAGCGGGGGGGGTTGGCCATACGCAGTATTTT. Protein: CASSWRVIAGGVGHTQYF.

The chain has TRBV6-5 and TRBJ1-2, with 7 bases that match TRBD1. CDR1 and CDR2 from the germline V gene are MNHEY and SVGAGI. The CDR3 is made up of 14 amino acids. The junction had 2 bases not matched to a gene; V was cut back by 0 bases and J by 4 bases. The CDR3 region has the DNA TGTGCCAGCAGTTACTCGGGACAGTTCTATGGCTACACCTTC. It codes for CASSYSGQFYGYTF.

The V call is TRBV30, the J call TRBJ2-7; no firm D call. CDR1 is GTSNPN, CDR2 SVGIG, per germline (reference sequence). V was trimmed by 1 base and J by 4 bases, leaving 5 bases between them. This CDR3 is 11 amino acids long. The CDR3 reads CAWSARYEQYF. CDR3 nucleotides: TGTGCCTGGAGTGCGCGTTACGAGCAGTACTTC. Variable domain in full (rest from reference TRBV30 and TRBJ2-7): SQTIHQWPATLVQPVGSPLSLECTVEGTSNPNLYWYRQAAGRGLQLLFYSVGIGQISSEVPQNLSASRPQDRQFILSSKKLLLSDSGFYLCAWSARYEQYFGPGTRLTVT.

The rearrangement uses TRBV27 and TRBJ2-7, with 9 nucleotides matching TRBD1. Trimming cost V 5 bases and J 3 bases; bases outside gene matches: 8. Germline V CDR1 and CDR2: MNHEY, SMNVEV (reference sequence). The CDR3 sequence is 15 residues long. CDR3 loop: CASSPYRGRVYEQYF. The CDR3 coding sequence is TGTGCCAGCAGTCCCTACAGGGGGCGCGTCTACGAGCAGTACTTC.

V gene TRBV6-1 combines with J gene TRBJ1-1; a weak D match, TRBD1 (5 bases). Germline V gives CDR1 MNHNS, CDR2 SASEGT. Trimming cost V 5 bases and J 8 bases, with 21 bases left between them. This CDR3 contains 15 residues. The CDR3 region is CASSSSTAQGIEAFF. The CDR3, as DNA: TGTGCCAGCAGTTCGTCGACTGCCCAGGGAATCGAAGCTTTCTTT.

This clone was recorded once. The V and J genes are TRBV11-1 and TRBJ2-7; D uncertain. V gave up 1 base and J gave up 4 bases, with 14 bases separating them. Germline V lookup: CDR1 SGHAT, CDR2 FQDESV (reference sequence). This CDR3 has 15 residues. CDR3 amino acids: CASSLEARRVYEQYF. The CDR3 DNA reads as TGTGCCAGCAGCTTAGAAGCGCGTCGCGTATACGAGCAGTACTTC.

V is TRBV27 and J is TRBJ1-3, with D unresolved. Between the trimmed V and J ends, which lost 4 bases and 5 bases, there was a span of 21 bases. The germline V gene has CDR1 MNHEY and CDR2 SMNVEV (reference sequence). The CDR3 has 17 amino acids. CDR3 coding DNA: TGTGCCAGCAGTTCCACGACTTCTCCGTCGTGGCGAAACACCATATATTTT. Its protein product is CASSSTTSPSWRNTIYF.

The chain combines TRBV4-2 with TRBJ1-5; no reliable D call. Germline CDR1 and CDR2: LGHNA and YNFKEQ. CDR3 size: 14 residues. V dropped 3 bases and J dropped 4 bases, with 10 bases sitting between them. The CDR3 region is CASSHSRQNQPQHF. In DNA form, the CDR3 reads TGTGCCAGCAGCCACTCCCGTCAGAATCAGCCCCAGCATTTT.

The V call is TRBV9, the J call TRBJ2-1; D remains unclear. With 3 bases removed from V and 5 bases from J, the gap between germline ends came to 6 bases. This CDR3 has 12 residues. Germline-derived CDR1 and CDR2 are SGDLS and YYNGEE. CDR3 coding DNA: TGTGCCAGCAGCGCACTGAACAATGAGCAGTTCTTC. Protein product: CASSALNNEQFF.

This rearrangement joins TRBV5-6 to TRBJ1-4; 8 bases map to TRBD1. J was trimmed by 10 bases and V by 3 bases; bases with no gene match: 11. The germline CDR1 and CDR2 sequences are SGHDT and YYEEEE. This CDR3 comprises 15 residues. In nucleotides, the CDR3 is TGTGCCAGCAGCTCCAAGACAGGGGATCGATCAAAACTGTTTTTT. Translation: CASSSKTGDRSKLFF. Full variable domain (rest looked up from reference TRBV5-6 and TRBJ1-4): DAGVTQSPTHLIKTRGQQVTLRCSPKSGHDTVSWYQQALGQGPQFIFQYYEEEERQRGNFPDRFSGHQFPNYSSELNVNALLLGDSALYLCASSSKTGDRSKLFFGSGTQLSVL.

J is TRBJ2-7 and V is TRBV7-9, with D possibly being TRBD2 (5 bases). Deletions cut 4 bases from V and 0 bases from J, with 10 bases between. This CDR3 comprises 14 residues. Germline V gene lookup returns CDR1 SEHNR and CDR2 FQNEAQ (reference sequence). The CDR3 spells CASSSGSSSYEQYF. The CDR3 nucleotides read TGTGCCAGCAGCTCGGGATCTAGCTCCTACGAGCAGTACTTC.

This chain uses TRBV19 with TRBJ2-7, with 10 bases that match TRBD1. The V segment lost 0 bases and the J segment 6 bases; nucleotides outside the gene matches: 20. The CDR3 consists of 20 residues. Germline V gene lookup returns CDR1 LNHDA and CDR2 SQIVND (reference sequence). The CDR3 is CASSIDRGFISRDRGGEQYF. CDR3 bases: TGTGCCAGTAGTATAGATCGTGGTTTCATTTCTAGGGACAGGGGAGGCGAGCAGTACTTC.

J is TRBJ2-1 and V is TRBV12-5, with TRBD2 identical over 7 bases. CDR1 and CDR2 (germline): LGHNT, FRNRAP. V was pared by 2 bases and J by 8 bases, with 6 bases of the junction left unmatched. CDR3 length equals 14 residues. The CDR3 here is CASGLSLAAYEQFF. In DNA, the CDR3 is TGTGCTAGTGGTTTGAGTCTAGCGGCATATGAGCAGTTCTTC.

V is TRBV28 and J is TRBJ2-6; possible D gene TRBD1, 5 bases. V was cut by 4 bases and J by 2 bases, with 21 bases left in between. Per the germline V gene, CDR1 is MDHEN and CDR2 is SYDVKM. The CDR3 totals 19 residues. In DNA form, the CDR3 reads TGTGCCAGCAGTTCAAGAACCGACAGATTACCCGCTGGGGCCAACGTCCTGACTTTC. This translates into CASSSRTDRLPAGANVLTF.

The rearrangement joins TRBV28 to TRBJ2-3; D is perhaps TRBD1 (7 bases). This CDR3 has 13 residues. Looked up from germline, CDR1 is MDHEN and CDR2 is SYDVKM. V shed 6 bases and J shed 6 bases, with 13 bases lying between them. The CDR3 nucleotides read TGTGCCAGCAGCCAGGGGGGTGGGGATACGCAGTATTTT. Translated, it gives CASSQGGGDTQYF.

The chain links TRBV27 to TRBJ2-1; D is unclear. V dropped 5 bases and J dropped 9 bases, with 17 bases sitting between them. The CDR3 is 14 amino acids. Germline lookup yields CDR1 MNHEY and CDR2 SMNVEV (reference sequence). CDR3 residues: CASSLGASTGEQFF. The CDR3 bases are TGTGCCAGCAGTCTAGGAGCCTCGACGGGTGAGCAGTTCTTC.

The chain has TRBV19 and TRBJ2-1, with D perhaps TRBD2 (7 bases). The V end was cut by 7 bases, the J end by 3 bases, with 16 bases between. Per germline, CDR1 LNHDA and CDR2 SQIVND (reference sequence). The CDR3 loop spans 15 amino acids. DNA for the CDR3: TGTGCCAGTACCAAGGGGGGGGGTGACTACAATGAGCAGTTCTTC. Amino acid sequence: CASTKGGGDYNEQFF.

This clone was seen repeatedly, ten times or more. The V gene is TRBV6-4, the J gene TRBJ2-3; 10 positions agree with TRBD2. This CDR3 spans 14 amino acids. Trimming cost V 3 bases and J 4 bases; bases outside gene matches: 1. Germline V lookup: CDR1 MRHNA, CDR2 SNTAGT. The chain's CDR3 is CASSESGGADTQYF. The CDR3 region has the DNA TGTGCCAGCAGTGAAAGCGGGGGGGCAGATACGCAGTATTTT.

The V gene is TRBV28, the J gene TRBJ1-2, with unresolved D. From germline, CDR1 is MDHEN and CDR2 SYDVKM. The germline V and J ends were trimmed by 2 bases and 3 bases, with 7 bases remaining between them. This CDR3 is built from 13 residues. The chain's CDR3 is CASSLPSHYGYTF. The CDR3 DNA reads TGTGCCAGCAGTTTACCCTCCCACTATGGCTACACCTTC.

There are a few counts of this clone. This sequence joins TRBV9 and TRBJ1-2; D remains ambiguous. There are 12 residues in the CDR3. CDR1 SGDLS and CDR2 YYNGEE come from the germline V gene. V lost 4 bases and J lost 8, with 12 bases in between. CDR3 protein: CASSPRVGGYTF. The CDR3, as DNA: TGTGCCAGCAGCCCCCGTGTCGGGGGCTACACCTTC.

The gene calls are TRBV4-3 and TRBJ1-2, with TRBD1 as a possible D gene (5 bases). The CDR3 is made up of 15 amino acids. Germline CDR1 is LGHNA and CDR2 is YSLEER. V lost 6 bases, J lost 0 bases, and 14 bases lay in between. CDR3 region: CASSTHPTANYGYTF. The CDR3 DNA reads TGCGCCAGCAGTACACACCCGACAGCTAACTATGGCTACACCTTC.

The V gene is TRBV5-4, the J gene TRBJ2-7; 10 bases agree with TRBD1. Per germline, CDR1 SGHNT and CDR2 YYREEE (reference sequence). The J segment lost 2 bases and the V segment lost 1 base, leaving 3 bases of the junction unmatched. The CDR3 sequence is 15 residues long. The CDR3 DNA reads as TGTGCCAGCAGCTTGCCCGGACAGGGGGCCTACGAGCAGTACTTC. Its translation is CASSLPGQGAYEQYF.

J is TRBJ2-1 and V is TRBV15, with 10 bases aligning to TRBD2. CDR1 is LNHNV and CDR2 is YYDKDF in the germline V gene (reference sequence). This CDR3 comprises 17 residues. After removal of 5 bases from V and 6 bases from J, the junction contained 13 bases not matched to a gene. The CDR3 reads CATSSPPGLANSNEQFF. In DNA form, the CDR3 reads TGTGCCACCAGCTCACCCCCGGGACTAGCGAATTCCAATGAGCAGTTCTTC. Complete variable domain (other parts from reference TRBV15 and TRBJ2-1): DAMVIQNPRYQVTQFGKPVTLSCSQTLNHNVMYWYQQKSSQAPKLLFHYYDKDFNNEADTPDNFQSRRPNTSFCFLDIRSPGLGDTAMYLCATSSPPGLANSNEQFFGPGTRLTVL.

The chain links TRBV9 to TRBJ2-1; weak D call: TRBD1 (6 bases). Germline V gives CDR1 SGDLS, CDR2 YYNGEE. This CDR3 contains 14 residues. Trimming left V 4 bases short and J 6 bases short, with 14 bases between. CDR3 sequence (DNA): TGTGCCAGCAGCCCCCGGCTAGGGGGCAATGAGCAGTTCTTC. As protein: CASSPRLGGNEQFF.

This rearrangement joins TRBV7-9 to TRBJ2-5, with D tentatively TRBD2 (5 bases). V shed 3 bases and J shed 4 bases, with 6 bases lying between them. The germline V gene has CDR1 SEHNR and CDR2 FQNEAQ (reference sequence). The CDR3 consists of 12 residues. CDR3 sequence reads: CASSLRVETQYF. CDR3 nucleotide sequence: TGTGCCAGCAGCTTGAGGGTAGAGACCCAGTACTTC.

The rearrangement joins TRBV14 to TRBJ1-2; D not certain. V was shortened by 1 base and J by 4 bases, with 16 bases between the two germline ends. The CDR3 has 16 amino acids. In germline, CDR1 is SGHDN, CDR2 FVKESK. CDR3 loop: CASSQGVFFPLYGYTF. The CDR3 DNA is TGTGCCAGCAGCCAAGGCGTTTTCTTCCCCCTCTATGGCTACACCTTC.

This chain uses TRBV6-1 with TRBJ1-2, with D perhaps TRBD1 (5 bases). V gave up 2 bases and J gave up 8 bases, with 9 bases separating them. CDR3 length: 12 amino acids. Germline CDR1 MNHNS, CDR2 SASEGT. This chain's CDR3 is CASSETGEGYTF. CDR3 nucleotide sequence: TGTGCCAGCAGTGAAACAGGCGAAGGCTACACCTTC.

The rearrangement uses TRBV7-3 and TRBJ1-1, with D possibly being TRBD1 (6 bases). The CDR3 contains 13 residues. The germline V gene has CDR1 SGHTA and CDR2 FQGTGA. Deletions cut 5 bases from V and 9 bases from J, with 16 bases between. CDR3 region: CASSPQGGDKAFF. DNA for the CDR3: TGTGCCAGCAGCCCCCAAGGGGGAGATAAAGCTTTCTTT.

This chain links TRBV27 with TRBJ2-1, with 7 bases lining up with TRBD1. CDR3 size: 15 residues. V shed 3 bases, J shed 5 bases, and the junction held 7 bases outside the gene matches. The germline CDR1 and CDR2 sequences are MNHEY and SMNVEV (reference sequence). Here the CDR3 reads CASSFGQGVHNEQFF. Written as DNA, the CDR3 is TGTGCCAGCAGTTTTGGTCAGGGGGTCCACAATGAGCAGTTCTTC.